These T cell receptor beta chains were read from a single sample in a study of blood T cell repertoires in COVID-19. Profiling relied on immunoSEQ multiplex PCR, and the TCRdb table lists in-frame clones only, not all of them. Seen here are about 70,000 clones, 85% to 90% observed once, and the top ten hold around 1.3%. Sequenced input: peripheral blood. These receptors were obtained from a human donor in a cohort sampled during active COVID-19. Each CDR3 is given with its conserved first and last residue. A D gene is named only where the DNA matches it firmly. Clone size is shown for a subset of rows, as once, few, many or a class of expanded clone.

cdr3_aa cdr3_nt d_call v_call clone_size j_call cdr3_length
CASSLYAGLNTGELFF TGCGCCAGCAGCTTATATGCCGGATTGAACACCGGGGAACTGTTTTTT NA TRBV5-1 NA TRBJ2-2 16
CASSVDQGSGNTIYF TGTGCCAGCAGCGTAGATCAGGGATCTGGAAACACCATATATTTT NA TRBV9 NA TRBJ1-3 15
CASTPFTGGVRGVKGYTF TGTGCCAGCACCCCATTTACCGGGGGGGTAAGGGGGGTAAAGGGCTACACCTTC NA TRBV7-2 NA TRBJ1-2 18
CASGSGEMNTEAFF TGTGCCAGCGGGTCAGGGGAAATGAACACTGAAGCTTTCTTT NA TRBV2 NA TRBJ1-1 14
CASSLDRWAEKLFF TGCGCCAGCAGCTTGGACAGGTGGGCTGAAAAACTGTTTTTT NA TRBV5-1 NA TRBJ1-4 14
CASSQIAGGGTGELFF TGTGCCAGCAGCCAGATAGCGGGAGGGGGGACCGGGGAGCTGTTTTTT TRBD2 TRBV4-2 NA TRBJ2-2 16
CATSGLAASTDTQYF TGTGCCACCAGTGGTCTAGCGGCTAGCACAGATACGCAGTATTTT TRBD2 TRBV24-1 NA TRBJ2-3 15
CASSFYGTANPNNEQFF TGTGCCAGCAGTTTTTACGGGACTGCAAATCCAAACAATGAGCAGTTCTTC NA TRBV27 NA TRBJ2-1 17
CAWMRQTNTEAFF TGTGCCTGGATGAGACAGACGAACACTGAAGCTTTCTTT NA TRBV30 NA TRBJ1-1 13
CASSTRLSEETQYF TGTGCCAGCAGCACCCGACTATCCGAAGAGACCCAGTACTTC NA TRBV11-3 NA TRBJ2-5 14
CASSTWGQAWYF TGTGCCAGCAGTACATGGGGACAGGCTTGGTACTTC TRBD1 TRBV28 NA TRBJ2-5 12
CATSDTYGTGSGELFF TGTGCCACCAGTGATACATACGGGACAGGAAGCGGGGAGCTGTTTTTT TRBD1 TRBV24-1 NA TRBJ2-2 16
CASSPSLLETQYF TGTGCCAGCAGTCCCAGTCTTCTCGAGACCCAGTACTTC NA TRBV28 NA TRBJ2-5 13
CASSAGLAPYEQYF TGTGCCAGCAGCGCAGGACTAGCACCCTACGAGCAGTACTTC TRBD2 TRBV9 once TRBJ2-7 14
CASSSLAELYQETQYF TGCGCCAGCAGCTCACTAGCGGAACTTTACCAAGAGACCCAGTACTTC TRBD2 TRBV5-1 NA TRBJ2-5 16
CASSFTGNYGYTF TGTGCCAGCAGCTTTACAGGGAACTATGGCTACACCTTC NA TRBV7-9 NA TRBJ1-2 13
CASSLVERAETQYF TGTGCCAGCAGTTTAGTGGAGAGGGCTGAGACCCAGTACTTC NA TRBV28 NA TRBJ2-5 14
CASSSLRRDRVTNEQFF TGTGCCAGCAGCTCGCTACGTCGGGACAGGGTCACGAATGAGCAGTTCTTC TRBD1 TRBV13 once TRBJ2-1 17
CASRVRGYQETQYF TGTGCCAGCAGGGTCAGGGGGTACCAAGAGACCCAGTACTTC TRBD1 TRBV27 NA TRBJ2-5 14
CASSFHQQETQYF TGTGCCAGCAGTTTCCATCAACAAGAGACCCAGTACTTC NA TRBV12-3/TRBV12-4 NA TRBJ2-5 13
CASSENWGGFQPQHF TGTGCCAGCAGTGAAAACTGGGGGGGATTTCAGCCCCAGCATTTT NA TRBV2 NA TRBJ1-5 15
CASSLFSDTQYF TGTGCCAGCAGCTTATTCTCAGATACGCAGTATTTT NA TRBV11-2 NA TRBJ2-3 12
CASSATGADQPQHF TGTGCCAGCAGCGCGACAGGGGCGGATCAGCCCCAGCATTTT TRBD1 TRBV6-5 NA TRBJ1-5 14
CASSFSGQGNEKLFF TGTGCCAGCAGTTTCTCGGGACAGGGGAATGAAAAACTGTTTTTT TRBD1 TRBV28 NA TRBJ1-4 15
CASSPSGGRFEQFF TGCGCCAGCAGTCCGTCCGGGGGGAGATTTGAGCAGTTCTTC TRBD2 TRBV10-2 few TRBJ2-1 14
CASSEIEETQYF TGTGCCAGCAGTGAAATCGAGGAGACCCAGTACTTC NA TRBV2 NA TRBJ2-5 12
CASRLAGGGEQFF TGCGCCAGCAGGCTAGCGGGAGGTGGTGAGCAGTTCTTC TRBD2 TRBV10-2 NA TRBJ2-1 13
CASSLVGTGGTNTGELFF TGTGCCAGCAGTTTGGTCGGGACAGGGGGGACGAACACCGGGGAGCTGTTTTTT TRBD1 TRBV27 NA TRBJ2-2 18
CASSLPGGTQYF TGTGCCAGCAGCCTACCGGGGGGAACGCAGTATTTT TRBD2 TRBV11-1 NA TRBJ2-3 12
CASSQEGLAGGLFTQYF TGTGCCAGCAGCCAAGAAGGACTAGCGGGAGGGTTATTTACGCAGTATTTT TRBD2 TRBV3-1/TRBV3-2 NA TRBJ2-3 17
CASSLRQGNTEAFF TGTGCCAGTAGTCTCCGACAGGGAAACACTGAAGCTTTCTTT TRBD1 TRBV19 NA TRBJ1-1 14
CASSSLADGTGNTIYF TGTGCCAGCAGCAGTTTAGCCGACGGGACTGGAAACACCATATATTTT NA TRBV5-4 NA TRBJ1-3 16
CASSLWDRFEEAFF TGTGCCAGCAGCCTCTGGGACAGATTTGAAGAAGCTTTCTTT TRBD1 TRBV11-2 NA TRBJ1-1 14
CASRTGGGEGTEAFF TGTGCCAGCAGAACCGGCGGGGGGGAAGGGACTGAAGCTTTCTTT NA TRBV28 NA TRBJ1-1 15
CASSLVNTGELFF TGCGCCAGCAGCTTGGTCAATACCGGGGAGCTGTTTTTT NA TRBV5-1 NA TRBJ2-2 13
CASSQAGTANYGYTF TGTGCCAGCAGCCAGGCCGGGACAGCGAACTATGGCTACACCTTC TRBD1 TRBV3-1/TRBV3-2 NA TRBJ1-2 15
CASSAGTGLLYGYTF TGTGCCAGCAGCGCCGGGACAGGGTTGCTATATGGCTACACCTTC TRBD1 TRBV9 NA TRBJ1-2 15
CASSSRGEGTEAFF TGTGCCAGCAGCTCGCGGGGAGAGGGCACTGAAGCTTTCTTT NA TRBV11-3 NA TRBJ1-1 14
CASSQGRAGRSTDTQYF TGTGCCAGCAGCCAAGGGAGGGCAGGGAGAAGCACAGATACGCAGTATTTT NA TRBV3-1/TRBV3-2 NA TRBJ2-3 17
CASRSPSAGDQPQHF TGTGCCAGCAGGTCTCCCTCGGCGGGGGACCAGCCCCAGCATTTT NA TRBV6-5 NA TRBJ1-5 15
CASSDRTANYGYTF TGTGCCAGCAGTGACCGGACAGCTAACTATGGCTACACCTTC NA TRBV6-4 NA TRBJ1-2 14
CASSLYLSIQSEQYF TGTGCCAGCAGCTTATATCTATCCATCCAAAGCGAGCAGTACTTC NA TRBV7-2 NA TRBJ2-7 15
CASRPGTGVSPLHF TGTGCCAGCAGGCCCGGGACAGGGGTTTCACCCCTCCACTTT TRBD1 TRBV6-4 NA TRBJ1-6 14
CASSLLTGGSGANVLTF TGCGCCAGCAGCTTGCTTACAGGGGGCTCTGGGGCCAACGTCCTGACTTTC TRBD1 TRBV5-1 NA TRBJ2-6 17
CASSGRLAGLYNEQFF TGTGCCAGCAGCGGAAGACTAGCGGGACTCTACAATGAGCAGTTCTTC TRBD2 TRBV7-9 NA TRBJ2-1 16
CASRGSMNSPLHF TGCGCCAGCAGAGGGAGCATGAATTCACCCCTCCACTTT NA TRBV10-2 once TRBJ1-6 13
CASSRGAGDPTGELFF TGTGCCAGCAGCCGGGGGGCGGGAGATCCCACCGGGGAGCTGTTTTTT NA TRBV4-2 NA TRBJ2-2 16
CAIPRQPGTDTQYF TGTGCCATACCAAGACAGCCTGGCACAGATACGCAGTATTTT NA TRBV2 NA TRBJ2-3 14
CASSLATGARTEAFF TGTGCCAGCAGCTTAGCCACAGGGGCGCGCACTGAAGCTTTCTTT TRBD1 TRBV7-9 NA TRBJ1-1 15
CASSFGGQGRVNEQFF TGTGCCAGCAGTTTCGGCGGACAGGGTAGAGTCAATGAGCAGTTCTTC TRBD1 TRBV28 NA TRBJ2-1 16
CASGLLLGSLGSEQYF TGTGCTAGTGGTTTGTTACTCGGGAGCCTGGGGTCGGAGCAGTACTTC NA TRBV12-5 NA TRBJ2-7 16
CASSLGSTGATEAFF TGCGCCAGCAGCTTGGGATCGACAGGGGCCACTGAAGCTTTCTTT TRBD1 TRBV5-1 NA TRBJ1-1 15
CASSSPTSGYSSYEQYF TGTGCCAGCAGCTCCCCAACTAGCGGCTACAGCTCCTACGAGCAGTACTTC TRBD2 TRBV7-9 NA TRBJ2-7 17
CASSLVSGFSNQPQHF TGTGCCAGCAGCTTGGTCTCAGGGTTTAGCAATCAGCCCCAGCATTTT NA TRBV5-8 NA TRBJ1-5 16